This entry concerns a single T cell receptor beta chain. Its antigen is not yet known. No clone much larger than this one lies a single base away; base qualities are absent. This sample is drawn from a study of cytomegalovirus exposure and HLA in healthy donors (dated by TCRdb to about 2017). About the investigation overall: An earlier analysis of approximately 600 of the donors reported 250 to 300 Gb of sequence data and 100 million to 140 million unique TCR beta sequences from 150 million to 200 million T cells. Class I and class II HLA loci were covered by the typing at four-digit resolution. An early release that covered about 640 HLA-typed donors contained about 300 gigabases of sequencing data and tens of millions of unique TCR sequences. Five DR-DQ haplotypes were handled as single units for association and clustering because linkage in the cohort was strong. Alongside the repertoire data, information on donor age, sex, ethnicity and CMV serostatus was compiled. To predict cytomegalovirus infection status, the study combined high-throughput TCR immunosequencing, statistical association of individual TCRs with disease status, and machine learning. The aim of the study was to test whether cataloging public T cell receptors could identify signatures of past pathogen exposure. The genetic ancestry cluster associated with self-reported Caucasian donors included around four fifths of the 300 to 450 genotyped donors. The number of donors typed differed by locus, with roughly 620-630 for A, B, C, DRB1 and DQB1, roughly 520 for DQA1, approximately 570 for DPA1, and under 490 for DPB1. A separate validation cohort of roughly 120 different subjects was used in addition to the roughly 700-subject first cohort. All discovery cohort repertoires had been generated using a single sequencing platform. The T cell repertoires of 550 to 850 subjects were profiled by immunosequencing and related to cytomegalovirus serostatus. Across some 400 genotyped donors of the cohort, an average of roughly 250,000 unique TCR beta nucleotide sequences per donor were sequenced, and about a sixth of those sequences were non-productive. In a later genetic analysis, genome-wide SNP genotypes for about three fifths of the roughly 670 donors were used, and that subset was treated as a discovery cohort. Rather than drawing on any new phenotypic data, the later analysis identified candidate immune exposures from TCR beta sequences and the way those sequences occurred across donors. To study patterns of TCR occurrence, a later analysis re-analyzed previously published TCR beta repertoires from 666 donors and added high-resolution HLA genotyping. An earlier analysis of around 640 of the donors used high-throughput TCR beta sequencing to judge whether each TCR beta V gene segment behaved as functional or pseudogenic.

Between the V and J ends, shortened by 6 bases and 5 bases respectively, the junction contains 17 bases. CDR1 and CDR2 are read off the germline V gene as MDHEN and SYDVKM. Reading from cysteine to phenylalanine, the CDR3 counts 14 amino acids. The read is trimmed to its CDR3 DNA, 42 bases read in frame from base 1. Broader findings and caveats from the paper: A group of highly shared sequence variants was considered likely to be a technical artifact of the sequencing pipeline. Because some donors lacked HLA typing at each locus, the association tests relied only on the typed subset. A few of the identified cytomegalovirus-associated TCR beta chains were confirmed in vitro to be specific for cytomegalovirus antigens. In a later genetic analysis, a missense DCLRE1C variant was associated with V-gene and J-gene trimming of TCR beta chains, and the association was replicated in an independent cohort. The study gave a list of more than 150 TCR beta chains associated with cytomegalovirus. In both the original and validation cohorts, the classifier was reported to diagnose cytomegalovirus status with high specificity and sensitivity. While some public TCRs were present in many individuals, most TCR sequences turned up only very rarely across donors. Linkage disequilibrium might explain the correlated functional status among segregating V segments, but an unknown experimental factor could not be ruled out. Compared with the approximately 670-donor mean, donors in an Asian-associated ancestry cluster had fewer N-insertions in productive TCRs, according to a later genetic analysis. In a later analysis, most CMV-associated TCR beta chains were found to appear HLA-restricted, with HLA associations seemingly driven largely by CMV exposure. A later analysis found that HLA-associated TCR beta chains were more clonally expanded and had lower generation probabilities than equally common non-associated chains. CMV serostatus was the only immune exposure information available for the cohort. The authors suggested that the approach could potentially be extended to other disease states and immunological phenotypes. Several of the top co-occurrence clusters appeared to be linked to parvovirus B19, influenza, CMV and Epstein-Barr virus, according to a later analysis. A further reported finding was that TCR beta sequences accurately predicted the HLA-A and HLA-B alleles for most subjects in the first cohort. Strong co-occurrence of HLA alleles, especially DR and DQ, made assigning TCR associations to individual alleles difficult. In this cohort, only TCR beta chains were sequenced, and detectable features were limited by the absence of alpha or paired-chain data. A later analysis found that TCR association rates varied across HLA loci, with DRB1 alleles showing the most associated TCRs and HLA-C alleles the fewest. Some IMGT-functional V segments, including TRBV6-2 and TRBV6-3, could not be told apart with the 87-base-pair reads, so those segments were excluded. Specific HLA alleles were associated with 15,000 to 20,000 TCR beta sequences at a false discovery rate of 0.05 in a later analysis. Presence/absence analyses assumed roughly uniform sequencing depth across donors, an assumption that may not hold. The earlier analysis of fewer than 750 of the donors excluded roughly 16 rarely observed V segments, including chromosome 9 orphons, because counts were too low. An earlier analysis of 450 to 750 of the donors showed that most TCR beta V segments appeared in productive rearrangements either about 87% or about 30% of the time, which broadly matched IMGT annotations.

The receptor library was made with the immunoSEQ multiplex PCR assay. The multiplex PCR relied on a mix of 60 forward primers for TCR Vbeta segments and 13 reverse primers for TCR Jbeta segments. A multiplex PCR assay on genomic DNA amplified the CDR3 region of rearranged TCR beta genes. The Illumina HiSeq System was used to sequence the amplified TCR beta libraries as 87-base-pair reads. Under the source paper's analysis protocol: A later analysis tallied around 87 million unique TCR beta chains across the 666 repertoires, and some 10 million of those chains were shared by two or more donors. Raw reads were error-corrected and collapsed into unique sequences with a nearest-neighbor algorithm that merged closely related sequences to remove PCR and sequencing errors. CDR3 sequences were aligned to IMGT reference sequences to assign V, D and J gene segments. For a sequence to be retained, at least a six-nucleotide match to both a V gene segment and a J gene segment was required. A rearrangement was called productive if the CDR3 had no stop codons and remained in frame with V and J, and every other rearrangement was called non-productive. Following IMGT convention, CDR3 was defined as the stretch from the second conserved V-encoded cysteine to the conserved J-encoded phenylalanine. In an earlier analysis of some 550 of the donors, sequences lacking an unambiguous match to a single V gene segment were excluded. In an earlier analysis of approximately 610 of the donors, V segments were called functional above 56.7% productive rearrangements and were called segregating when the between-donor standard deviation exceeded 5%. To diagnose cytomegalovirus status from the catalog of TCR beta chain sequences, a statistical classification framework was built. V and J gene assignment, in a later analysis, came from comparing TCR nucleotide sequences with IMGT/GENE-DB human TR gene sequences. Using the TCRdist pipeline, a later analysis assigned CDR3 sequences along with most-parsimonious VDJ recombination scenarios. In a later analysis, every TCR beta chain was defined by the combination of its CDR3 amino acid sequence and its V-gene family, and reads without a unique V-gene family were dropped. To address suspected cross-contamination and a sequencing artifact, a later analysis removed approximately 590 highly shared, low-generation-probability nucleotide sequences. In a later analysis, a clonal expansion index for each public chain was calculated from normalized within-repertoire ranks of inferred template counts. In a later analysis, generation probabilities were computed using a VDJ recombination model fitted to out-of-frame rearrangements, and the results were checked against IGoR. Hypergeometric tests were used in a later analysis to score TCR-TCR, TCR-HLA and TCR-CMV co-occurrence, with a repertoire-size bias correction applied to the TCR pairs. False discovery rates were estimated in a later analysis by permuting HLA or CMV assignments 20 times. In a later analysis, co-occurring TCRs were grouped using DBSCAN, and TCRdist sequence similarity was added for clustering within HLA-allele-positive subsets. For co-occurrence clustering, repertoires with fewer than 30,000 or more than 120,000 public chains were excluded, along with roughly 5 repertoires with anomalous nucleotide sharing. Imported from immuneACCESS, the table was reduced by TCRdb to in-frame sequences with V and J called. These copies leave out some clones; in studies compared against another copy, an unresolved V gene accounts for under half, and the cause of the remainder is not known. That table gives V, J and clone size, and the DNA gave D and trimming. Counted in this sample were about 77,000 clones; around 79% of them appeared once. Clones ranked in the top ten supply 4.5% of the sample.

In total, 630 or so healthy bone marrow donors made up the cohort. Cohort members were all nominally healthy when sampled, although unrecorded immune exposures were likely present. The donor tested CMV seronegative and was one of the 352 seronegative cohort members. Each donor provided a peripheral blood sample, and peripheral blood mononuclear cells were used for TCR beta sequencing. Genomic DNA extraction from the blood cell samples was performed with the Qiagen DNeasy Blood Extraction Kit. The specimen was PBMCs. The TCR sequence derives from a man in his forties in good health and CMV-seronegative. The chain is made from TRBV28 and TRBJ2-7; TRBD1 could be the D gene, as 5 bases match. The CDR3 region reads CASSPPQGRHEQYF. The DNA sequence is TGTGCCAGCAGCCCCCCGCAGGGTAGGCACGAGCAGTACTTC.